This T cell receptor (beta chain) appears in the sequencing data of a study of PD-1 blockade in classical Hodgkin lymphoma. Following autologous stem cell transplantation, relapse occurred in every patient, and exposure to brentuximab vedotin varied. With regard to this clone: Its antigen is not known.

Measured with immunoSEQ multiplex PCR; TCRdb has only the in-frame clones, and not every one. The sample consists of about 41,000 clones, around three quarters of them appearing once. The germline V gene encodes CDR1 SGHNT and CDR2 YYREEE (reference sequence). V was shortened by 0 bases and J by 2 bases, with 8 bases between the two germline ends. This CDR3 contains 14 residues. General observations from the study: Excluded were patients who started nivolumab under 1 year after ASCT, a group that had lower diversity.

This chain uses TRBV5-4 with TRBJ1-2, with TRBD1 as a possible D gene (5 bases). This TCR came from a human donor with classical Hodgkin lymphoma. The source was peripheral blood mononuclear cells (PBMCs), collected at baseline. CDR3 nucleotide sequence: TGTGCCAGCAGCTTGGCGGACAACAACTATGGCTACACCTTC. It specifies CASSLADNNYGYTF.